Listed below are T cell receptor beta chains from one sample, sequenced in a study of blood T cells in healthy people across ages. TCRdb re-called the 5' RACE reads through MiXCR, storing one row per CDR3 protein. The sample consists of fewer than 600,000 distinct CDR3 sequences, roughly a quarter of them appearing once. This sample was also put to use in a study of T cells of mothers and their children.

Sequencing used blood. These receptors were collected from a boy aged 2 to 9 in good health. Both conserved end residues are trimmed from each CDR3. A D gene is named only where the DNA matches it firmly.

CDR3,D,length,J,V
ASSPTGNYNEQF,.,12,TRBJ2-1,TRBV27
ASSRPATYNEQF,.,12,.,TRBV27
ASGETRGQETQY,.,12,TRBJ2-5,TRBV21-1
ASSSIRGYGYT,.,11,TRBJ1-2,TRBV11-2
ASSATGNNEQF,TRBD1,11,TRBJ2-1,TRBV11-2
AWSSGLDNEQF,.,11,TRBJ2-1,TRBV30
ASSLGAGLKQPQH,.,13,TRBJ1-5,TRBV27
ASSQGAGDEQY,.,11,TRBJ2-7,TRBV4-1
ASSLGTGQTGELF,TRBD1,13,TRBJ2-2,TRBV12-3/TRBV12-4
ASSADRTTHRSGANVLT,.,17,TRBJ2-6,TRBV2
ASTLRGGYGYT,.,11,TRBJ1-2,TRBV12-3/TRBV12-4
ASSSGTSGTEQF,TRBD2,12,TRBJ2-1,TRBV12-3/TRBV12-4
ASSFGGGNPSTDTQY,.,15,TRBJ2-3,TRBV7-3
ASSELSRADTQY,.,12,TRBJ2-3,TRBV2
ASSLGQAIWDEQY,.,13,TRBJ2-7,TRBV5-1
ASSYGAKQETQY,.,12,TRBJ2-5,TRBV6-2/TRBV6-3
TSSGNTIY,.,8,TRBJ1-3,TRBV12-3/TRBV12-4
ASSQLGGREETQY,TRBD2,13,TRBJ2-5,TRBV7-9
ASSPHSGRGLGNYGYT,.,16,TRBJ1-2,TRBV12-3/TRBV12-4
ASSAIAGEINEQF,TRBD2,13,.,TRBV7-8
ATRQPSYGYT,.,10,TRBJ1-2,TRBV5-1
SVAREETQY,.,9,TRBJ2-5,TRBV29-1
ASSDPEDPLEKLF,.,13,TRBJ1-4,TRBV25-1
ASSDEVGLINEQF,.,13,TRBJ2-1,TRBV6-4
ASSASGGSTGELF,TRBD2,13,TRBJ2-2,TRBV10-2
ASSARTRSINEQF,TRBD2,13,TRBJ2-1,TRBV9
ASSAQLGSQY,.,10,TRBJ2-5,TRBV12-3/TRBV12-4
AISEIVMETQY,.,11,.,TRBV10-3
ASSQQATSGPAYEQY,TRBD2,15,TRBJ2-7,TRBV4-3
SARPPGPRADTRY,.,13,TRBJ2-3,TRBV20-1
SALGQHSSYEQY,.,12,TRBJ2-7,TRBV29-1
ASHGPSGNYEQY,TRBD2,12,TRBJ2-7,TRBV7-9
SAISGALSSYEQY,.,13,TRBJ2-7,TRBV20-1
ASSLRGGNYEQY,TRBD2,12,TRBJ2-7,TRBV5-4
ATSDLLGVPYEQY,.,13,.,TRBV24-1
ASSLLGLWETQY,.,12,TRBJ2-5,TRBV7-9
ASSPYRLAGVNEQF,TRBD2,14,.,TRBV7-8
ASSQVSGRADEQF,TRBD2,13,TRBJ2-1,TRBV4-1
ASTLDRTYTEAF,.,12,TRBJ1-1,TRBV6-6
ASSLGLSPYNEQF,TRBD2,13,TRBJ2-1,TRBV12-3/TRBV12-4
SAILGDHYEQY,.,11,.,TRBV20-1
ATSRDLLAGRNQQY,TRBD2,14,TRBJ2-7,TRBV15
ASSFPGGGDEQF,TRBD1,12,TRBJ2-1,TRBV7-9
AISESGAVNYGYT,.,13,TRBJ1-2,TRBV10-3
AWSAGGKNIQY,TRBD1,11,TRBJ2-4,TRBV30
ASSLVPAGVPGSYNEQF,TRBD2,17,TRBJ2-1,TRBV7-8
ASTQVGGGYNEQF,.,13,TRBJ2-1,TRBV13
ASRGLTTNEQF,.,11,.,TRBV2
ASSLRDRGLTEAF,TRBD1,13,TRBJ1-1,TRBV5-8
ASSFTRTGTYEQY,TRBD1,13,.,TRBV5-1
SVRQGFEETQY,TRBD1,11,TRBJ2-5,TRBV29-1
ASTRWEDNEQF,.,11,TRBJ2-1,TRBV7-9
ASSISGVGGQPQH,.,13,TRBJ1-5,TRBV19
ASSPVLAGGASYNEQF,TRBD2,16,TRBJ2-1,TRBV12-3/TRBV12-4
ASSEAGGTGWQETQY,TRBD1,15,TRBJ2-5,TRBV2
ASSLVGQDGYT,.,11,TRBJ1-2,TRBV11-2
ASSQTASSYNEQF,.,13,TRBJ2-1,TRBV14